This TCR beta chain stems from a study of T cell changes during pregnancy in multiple sclerosis. This CDR3 comprises 13 residues. The germline V gene has CDR1 MNHEY and CDR2 SMNVEV (reference sequence). With V trimmed by 6 bases and J by 4 bases, 6 bases remained unmatched. Clones were read by immunoSEQ multiplex PCR, and TCRdb kept only the in-frame ones, dropping some. The sample yields 100,000 to 110,000 clones, about nine tenths seen once. The chain recombines TRBV27 with TRBJ2-7; TRBD1 matches at 7 bases. This sequence originates from a female donor with multiple sclerosis, enrolled in a pregnancy study. The specimen was peripheral blood, collected after pregnancy. CDR3 DNA: TGTGCCAGCAGGGAACAGGGGCAATACGAGCAGTACTTC. It specifies CASREQGQYEQYF.